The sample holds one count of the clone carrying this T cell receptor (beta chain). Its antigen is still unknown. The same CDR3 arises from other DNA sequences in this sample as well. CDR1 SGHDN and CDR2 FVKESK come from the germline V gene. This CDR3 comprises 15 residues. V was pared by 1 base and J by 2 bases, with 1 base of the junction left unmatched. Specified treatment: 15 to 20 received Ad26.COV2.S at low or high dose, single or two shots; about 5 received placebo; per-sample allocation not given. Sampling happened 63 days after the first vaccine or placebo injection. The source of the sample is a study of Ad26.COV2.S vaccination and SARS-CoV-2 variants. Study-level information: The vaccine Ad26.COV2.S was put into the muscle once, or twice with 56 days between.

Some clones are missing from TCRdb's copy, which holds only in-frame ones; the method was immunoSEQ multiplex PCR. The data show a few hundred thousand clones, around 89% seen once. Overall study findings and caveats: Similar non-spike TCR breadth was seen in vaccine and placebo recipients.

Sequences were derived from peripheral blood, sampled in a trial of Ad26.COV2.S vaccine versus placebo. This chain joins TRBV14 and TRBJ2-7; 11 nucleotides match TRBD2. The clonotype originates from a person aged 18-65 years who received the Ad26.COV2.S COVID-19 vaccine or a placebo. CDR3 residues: CASSQGLAGPYEQYF. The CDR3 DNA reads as TGTGCCAGCAGCCAAGGACTAGCGGGACCCTACGAGCAGTACTTC.